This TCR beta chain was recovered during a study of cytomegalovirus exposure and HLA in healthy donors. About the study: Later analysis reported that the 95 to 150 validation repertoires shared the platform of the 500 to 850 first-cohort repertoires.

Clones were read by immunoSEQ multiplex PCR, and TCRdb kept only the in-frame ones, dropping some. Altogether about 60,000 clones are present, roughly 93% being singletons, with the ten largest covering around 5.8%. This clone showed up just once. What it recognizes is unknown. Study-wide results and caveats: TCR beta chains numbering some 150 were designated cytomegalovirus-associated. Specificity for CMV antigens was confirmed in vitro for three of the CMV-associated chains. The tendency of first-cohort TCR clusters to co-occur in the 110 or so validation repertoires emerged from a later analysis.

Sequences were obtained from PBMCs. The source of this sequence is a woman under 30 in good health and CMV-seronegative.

The CDR3, as DNA: TGTGCCAGCTTTGTATCTGGGAGGCCGAACACCGGGGAGCTGTTTTTT. Residues: CASFVSGRPNTGELFF. V usage is TRBV7-7 and J usage is TRBJ2-2; perhaps TRBD2 as D (6 bases). The CDR3 is 16 residues long. Germline V CDR1 and CDR2: SSHAT, FNYEAQ (reference sequence). Trimming removed 8 bases from V and 0 bases from J, with 16 bases in between. Variable domain in full (rest from reference TRBV7-7 and TRBJ2-2): GAGVSQSPRYKVTKRGQDVTLRCDPISSHATLYWYQQALGQGPEFLTYFNYEAQPDKSGLPSDRFSAERPEGSISTLTIQRTEQRDSAMYRCASFVSGRPNTGELFFGEGSRLTVL.